These 27 T cell receptor beta chains were sequenced from one sample in a study of CD4 and CD8 cells across lung adenocarcinoma regions. TCRdb analysed the PCR reads with MiXCR anew, one entry per CDR3 protein. The data show tens of thousands of distinct CDR3 sequences, about half seen once. The sample was CD8+ T cells from the center of a lung tumor. These receptors all come from a female donor with lung adenocarcinoma. The CD4 and CD8 labels of this study may be unreliable.

This rearrangement joins TRBV20-1 to TRBJ1-6; D gene uncertain. This CDR3 spans 13 amino acids. Germline V gene lookup returns CDR1 DFQATT and CDR2 SNEGSKA (reference sequence). Trimming took off 3 bases at V and 6 bases at J, with 9 bases between the two ends. CDR3 sequence reads: CSASSTGNSPLHF. CDR3 bases: TGCAGTGCTAGTTCGACGGGTAATTCACCCCTCCACTTT.

This clonotype occurred once. The rearrangement links TRBV7-3 to TRBJ2-3, with 7 bases matching TRBD2. The CDR3 consists of 14 residues. Germline lookup yields CDR1 SGHTA and CDR2 FQGTGA. The CDR3 region is CAGSGMRRRETQYF. Here the CDR3 DNA reads TGTGCGGGCAGCGGGATGCGGCGCAGGGAGACGCAGTATTTT.

V gene TRBV30 combines with J gene TRBJ2-1, with 15 bases lining up with TRBD2. The J segment lost 10 bases and the V segment lost 5 bases, leaving 6 bases of the junction unmatched. The CDR3 loop spans 14 amino acids. In germline, CDR1 is GTSNPN, CDR2 SVGIG (reference sequence). The CDR3 spells CAWGLAGGRGEQFF. CDR3 DNA: TGTGCCTGGGGACTAGCGGGAGGGCGGGGGGAGCAGTTCTTC.

The chain couples TRBV7-2 to TRBJ2-1; 14 bases are shared with TRBD2. The assigned J gene may be wrong: the sequence end matches TRBJ2-7 better. Germline V lookup: CDR1 SGHTA, CDR2 FQGNSA. This CDR3 contains 19 residues. The CDR3 sequence: CASSTRNRLAGGIGNEQYF. The CDR3 DNA is TGTGCCAGCAGCACTCGAAATCGACTAGCGGGGGGGATTGGCAATGAGCAGTACTTC.

About this clonotype itself: Mismatch with germline at one junction end may stem from a read error. This rearrangement joins TRBV27 to TRBJ2-3; D may be TRBD1 or TRBD2 (6 bases each). CDR1 and CDR2 from the germline V gene are MNHEY and SMNVEV (reference sequence). This CDR3 comprises 15 residues. The CDR3 DNA is TGTGCCGGGAGGTTTGGGGGCAGACAACCAGATACGCAGTACTTT. Protein: CAGRFGGRQPDTQYF.

V usage is TRBV6-1 and J usage is TRBJ2-5; 7 bases are shared with TRBD1. TRBJ2-7 matches the DNA end more closely, so the J call is doubtful. The CDR3 has 13 amino acids. CDR1 and CDR2 from the germline V gene are MNHNS and SASEGT. In nucleotides, the CDR3 is TGTGCCAGCAGTGACAGGGGGTGGAACGAGCAGTACTTC. Encoded protein: CASSDRGWNEQYF.

This chain uses TRBV10-3 with TRBJ1-1, with 7 nucleotides matching TRBD1. The CDR3 covers 14 residues. Trimming removed 6 bases from V and 5 bases from J; junction bases left unmatched: 9. Per the germline V gene, CDR1 is ENHRY and CDR2 is SYGVKD. The CDR3 sequence: CAIRTGTVGTEAFF. The CDR3 region has the DNA TGTGCCATCAGGACAGGGACGGTTGGAACTGAAGCTTTCTTT.

This clonotype was observed a few times. The V and J genes are TRBV7-2 and TRBJ2-1, with D perhaps TRBD2 (5 bases). The DNA end favors TRBJ2-7, so the J call may be wrong. Per the germline V gene, CDR1 is SGHTA and CDR2 is FQGNSA. This CDR3 is built from 13 residues. The CDR3 nucleotides are TGTGCCAGCAGCTTGGACTGGACCTACGAGCAGTACGTC. Encoded protein: CASSLDWTYEQYV.

V is TRBV6-1 and J is TRBJ2-4; TRBD1 or TRBD2 may be the D gene (6 bases each). Per the germline V gene, CDR1 is MNHNS and CDR2 is SASEGT. This CDR3 spans 16 amino acids. In nucleotides, the CDR3 is TGTGCTTGCAGGGCCCACGGGGGCCGGGCCAAAAACATTCAGTACTTC. Protein: CACRAHGGRAKNIQYF.

Relative to its sample, this clonotype is large (0.1 to 1%). The chain uses TRBV27 and TRBJ2-1; 10 bases are shared with TRBD2. The junction had 10 bases not matched to a gene; V was cut back by 5 bases and J by 3 bases. Per the germline V gene, CDR1 is MNHEY and CDR2 is SMNVEV (reference sequence). The CDR3 sequence is 17 residues long. In DNA form, the CDR3 reads TGTGCCAGCAGTAGTAAACCTGGACTAGCGGACTACAATGAGCAGTTCTTC. As protein: CASSSKPGLADYNEQFF.

A word on this clonotype: Here the CDR3 omits its conserved ending phenylalanine or tryptophan, so a read error is the likely source. No DNA is shown, since the ends of the CDR3 on it are uncertain; the CDR3 is the one TCRdb lists. The V gene is TRBV10-3, the J gene TRBJ1-3. Inclusive of both ends, the CDR3 amounts to 8 amino acids. Germline CDR1 reads ENHRY; CDR2 reads SYGVKD. The CDR3 spells CAISDNIA.

This clonotype was counted between two and nine times. J is TRBJ2-5 and V is TRBV6-5; D uncertain. The CDR3 spans 15 residues. The germline gives CDR1 MNHEY, CDR2 SVGAGI. Trimming took 5 bases from V and 2 from J, leaving 15 bases between them. For the CDR3, the DNA is TGTGCCAGCAGTCTAGTCGGGCGTGAACAAGAGACCCAGTACTTC. As protein: CASSLVGREQETQYF.

The chain has TRBV10-1 and TRBJ2-1; either TRBD1 or TRBD2 may supply D (5 bases each). Trimming took 0 bases from V and 9 from J, leaving 15 bases between them. The CDR3 contains 15 residues. Germline V gene sequence: CDR1 WNHNN, CDR2 SYGVQD (reference sequence). The CDR3 sequence: CASSESWGLRGEQFF. CDR3 bases: TGCGCCAGCAGTGAGTCGTGGGGGTTACGGGGTGAGCAGTTCTTC.

The sample holds one count of this clonotype. A junction end diverges from the germline sequence, so it may reflect a read error. The rearrangement joins TRBV10-3 to TRBJ2-3; 7 bases are shared with TRBD1. Germline CDR1 is ENHRY and CDR2 is SYGVKD. The CDR3 covers 17 residues. This chain's CDR3 is CASSDRLTGVSTGAQYF. In DNA, the CDR3 is TGTGCCAGCAGTGATCGCCTCACAGGGGTCAGCACCGGGGCGCAGTATTTT.

This clonotype appeared once. The rearrangement joins TRBV6-1 to TRBJ2-4, with D possibly matching TRBD1 (5 bases). This CDR3 region has 16 residues. Germline CDR1 and CDR2: MNHNS and SASEGT. The V and J ends lost 0 bases and 7 bases respectively, with 16 bases between them. The CDR3 bases are TGTGCCAGCAGTGAAGCTTTGGGCAGGGTGGGGAACATTCAGTACTTC. This sequence encodes CASSEALGRVGNIQYF.

The rearrangement uses TRBV6-1 and TRBJ2-3, with TRBD1 as a possible D gene (6 bases). The V gene lost 7 bases and the J gene lost 14 bases, with 28 bases spanning the gap. Germline CDR1 MNHNS, CDR2 SASEGT. The CDR3 runs 15 residues. CDR3 loop: CASKKTAGGTGALYF. CDR3 in DNA: TGTGCCAGCAAAAAGACGGCTGGGGGCACCGGGGCGCTGTATTTT.

On this clonotype itself: The junction departs from germline at one end; a sequencing error may be responsible. The rearrangement links TRBV10-3 to TRBJ2-6; TRBD1 might be the D (6 bases). This CDR3 region has 17 residues. Per the germline V gene, CDR1 is ENHRY and CDR2 is SYGVKD. DNA of the CDR3: TGTGCCAACAGTCCCGGACAGATCAGCTCTGGGGCCAACGTCCTGACTTTC. Translation: CANSPGQISSGANVLTF.

Only a few counts were recorded for this clonotype. The V call is TRBV12-3 or TRBV12-4, the J call TRBJ1-5; D is perhaps TRBD1 (5 bases). Trimming stripped 8 bases from V and 0 bases from J, with 20 bases between. The CDR3 runs 17 residues. CDR3: CASGRQGSDRSNQPQHF. The CDR3, as DNA: TGTGCCAGCGGTAGGCAGGGCTCCGATCGTAGCAATCAGCCCCAGCATTTT.

The rearrangement links TRBV7-2 to TRBJ2-1, with 16 bases identical to TRBD2. The J call is doubtful: the DNA matches TRBJ2-7 better. The CDR3 has 17 amino acids. Germline assignment: CDR1 SGHTA and CDR2 FQGNSA. CDR3 coding DNA: TGTGCCAGCAGCTACGGGACTAGCGGGAGGGAGGGCTACGAGCAGTACTTC. Translation gives CASSYGTSGREGYEQYF.

To note about this clonotype: The junction departs from the called germline gene at one end, perhaps through a read error. The chain couples TRBV27 to TRBJ2-4; unclear D gene. Germline lookup yields CDR1 MNHEY and CDR2 SMNVEV (reference sequence). The CDR3 is 13 amino acids. The DNA of the CDR3 is TGTGCCAGCAGAGGCCTTGTAGAAGACATCCAGTACTTC. Amino acids: CASRGLVEDIQYF.

The chain employs TRBV27 and TRBJ2-3; perhaps D is TRBD1 or TRBD2 (6 bases each). The assigned J gene may be wrong: the sequence end matches TRBJ2-7 better. The CDR3 is 17 residues long. The V gene's germline CDR1 is MNHEY and CDR2 SMNVEV (reference sequence). CDR3 in amino acids: CASSSDLGGRGADTQYF. The CDR3 DNA reads as TGTGCCAGCAGTTCGGACCTTGGGGGGCGTGGCGCAGATACGCAGTACTTC.

The V call is TRBV6-1, the J call TRBJ2-6; no clear D gene. The CDR3 sequence is 15 residues long. Germline-derived CDR1 and CDR2 are MNHNS and SASEGT. Trimming took off 0 bases at V and 3 bases at J, with 6 bases between the two ends. CDR3 nucleotide sequence: TGTGCCAGCAGTGAAGCTAGAGGTGGGGCCAACGTCCTGACTTTC. Translated, it gives CASSEARGGANVLTF.

This clonotype is a singleton in its sample. The CDR3 nucleotides read TGTGCGGGCAAGGGGGGCGGACAGCAAAACATTCAGTACTTC. Its protein product is CAGKGGGQQNIQYF. The V gene is TRBV10-3, the J gene TRBJ2-4, with D perhaps being TRBD1 or TRBD2 (6 bases each). Germline V CDR1 and CDR2: ENHRY, SYGVKD. CDR3 size: 14 residues.

This clonotype showed up many times. The chain has TRBV10-3 and TRBJ2-5; TRBD2 agrees at 7 bases. Trimming removed 3 bases from V and 1 base from J; junction bases left unmatched: 5. CDR1 is ENHRY, CDR2 SYGVKD, per germline. The CDR3 is 15 amino acids. CDR3 loop: CAISDSGGSQETQYF. Here the CDR3 DNA reads TGTGCCATCAGTGATTCCGGGGGGAGCCAAGAGACCCAGTACTTC.

This clonotype was seen a handful of times. Germline and junction disagree at one end, which may indicate a read error. The chain combines TRBV10-1 with TRBJ2-3, with D perhaps TRBD1 or TRBD2 (6 bases each). The germline CDR1 and CDR2 sequences are WNHNN and SYGVQD (reference sequence). The CDR3 contains 14 residues. The CDR3 loop reads CAGKGGRDPDTQYF. CDR3 coding DNA: TGCGCGGGCAAGGGGGGCCGAGACCCAGATACGCAGTATTTC.

The chain is built from TRBV4-1 and TRBJ2-5; 11 bases fit TRBD2. Matching the DNA end better, TRBJ2-7 makes the J call doubtful. Germline V CDR1 and CDR2: MGHRA, YSYEKL. The CDR3 contains 15 residues. The CDR3 nucleotides read TGCGCCAGCAGCCTGGGACTAGCGGTTTCCTACGAGCAGTACTTC. Its protein product is CASSLGLAVSYEQYF.

This chain uses TRBV11-2 with TRBJ2-1; 7 positions agree with TRBD1. The CDR3 covers 13 residues. Germline trimming cut 5 bases from V and 4 bases from J; bases unmatched to any gene: 2. Germline values: CDR1 SGHAT, CDR2 FQNNGV. CDR3 in amino acids: CASSVTGYNEQFF. As DNA, the CDR3 is TGTGCCAGCAGCGTGACAGGGTACAATGAGCAGTTCTTC.